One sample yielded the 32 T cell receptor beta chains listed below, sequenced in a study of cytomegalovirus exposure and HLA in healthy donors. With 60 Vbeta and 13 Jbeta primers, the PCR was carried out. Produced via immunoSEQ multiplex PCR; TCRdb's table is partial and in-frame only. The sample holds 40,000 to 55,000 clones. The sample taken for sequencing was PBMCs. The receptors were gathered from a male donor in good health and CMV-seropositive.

CDR3 amino acids: CASSDYSTDTQYF. As DNA, the CDR3 is TGTGCCAGCAGTGACTATAGCACAGATACGCAGTATTTT. The chain recombines TRBV6-1 with TRBJ2-3; D call uncertain. The V end was cut by 3 bases, the J end by 0 bases, with 4 bases between. Germline lookup yields CDR1 MNHNS and CDR2 SASEGT. This CDR3 has 13 residues.

The CDR3 bases are TGTGCCAGCCGTCGGGACAGGGCCTCCGCCGGGGAGCTGTTTTTT. Protein: CASRRDRASAGELFF. The J gene is TRBJ2-2, the V gene TRBV2; the match to TRBD1 covers 9 bases. The CDR3 is 15 residues long. Germline-derived CDR1 and CDR2 are SNHLY and FYNNEI. Trimming at V came to 8 bases and at J to 6 bases, leaving 10 bases not matched to a gene.

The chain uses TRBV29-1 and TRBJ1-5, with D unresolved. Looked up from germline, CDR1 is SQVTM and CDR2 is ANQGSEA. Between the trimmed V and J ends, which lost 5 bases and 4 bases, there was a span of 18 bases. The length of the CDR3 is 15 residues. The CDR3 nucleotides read TGCAGCGTTAAACCTGCGGCGCGGTCAAATCAGCCCCAGCATTTT. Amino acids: CSVKPAARSNQPQHF.

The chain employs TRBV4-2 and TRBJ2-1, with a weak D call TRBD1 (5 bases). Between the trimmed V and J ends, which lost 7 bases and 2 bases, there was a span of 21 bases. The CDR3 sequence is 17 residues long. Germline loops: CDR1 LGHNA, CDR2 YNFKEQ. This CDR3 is CASTPDLWQGAYNEQFF. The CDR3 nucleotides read TGTGCCAGCACCCCTGACCTATGGCAGGGTGCCTACAATGAGCAGTTCTTC.

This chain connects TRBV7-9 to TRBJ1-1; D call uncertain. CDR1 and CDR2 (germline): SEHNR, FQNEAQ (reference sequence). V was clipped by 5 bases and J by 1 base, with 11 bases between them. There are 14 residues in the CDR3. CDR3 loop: CASSPGEWNTEAFF. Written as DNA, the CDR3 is TGTGCCAGCAGCCCAGGTGAGTGGAACACTGAAGCTTTCTTT.

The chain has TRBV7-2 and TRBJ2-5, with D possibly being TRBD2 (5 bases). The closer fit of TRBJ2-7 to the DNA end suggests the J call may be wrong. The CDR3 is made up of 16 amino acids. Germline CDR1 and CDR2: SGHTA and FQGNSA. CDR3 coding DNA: TGTGCCAGCAGCTTCAGGAGTGGGAGCATTACCTACGAGCAGTACTTC. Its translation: CASSFRSGSITYEQYF.

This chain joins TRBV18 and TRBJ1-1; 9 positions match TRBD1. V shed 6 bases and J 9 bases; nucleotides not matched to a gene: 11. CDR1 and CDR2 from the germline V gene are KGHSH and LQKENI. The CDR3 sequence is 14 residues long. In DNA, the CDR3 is TGTGCCAGCTCCCCCATGGGACAGGGTAGCAAAGCTTTCTTT. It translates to CASSPMGQGSKAFF. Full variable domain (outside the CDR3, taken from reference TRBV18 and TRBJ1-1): NAGVMQNPRHLVRRRGQEARLRCSPMKGHSHVYWYRQLPEEGLKFMVYLQKENIIDESGMPKERFSAEFPKEGPSILRIQQVVRGDSAAYFCASSPMGQGSKAFFGQGTRLTVV.

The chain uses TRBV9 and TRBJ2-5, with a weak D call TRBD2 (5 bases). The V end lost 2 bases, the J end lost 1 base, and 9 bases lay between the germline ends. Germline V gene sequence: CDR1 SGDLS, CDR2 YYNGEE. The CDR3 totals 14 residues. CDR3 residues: CASSVGSLQETQYF. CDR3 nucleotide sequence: TGTGCCAGCAGCGTGGGGAGCCTCCAAGAGACCCAGTACTTC. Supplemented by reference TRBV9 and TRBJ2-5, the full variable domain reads DSGVTQTPKHLITATGQRVTLRCSPRSGDLSVYWYQQSLDQGLQFLIQYYNGEERAKGNILERFSAQQFPDLHSELNLSSLELGDSALYFCASSVGSLQETQYFGPGTRLLVL.

The CDR3 loop reads CASSQDGPSPLHF. The CDR3 coding sequence is TGTGCCAGCAGCCAAGATGGCCCTTCACCCCTCCACTTT. The rearrangement joins TRBV4-2 to TRBJ1-6; no firm D call. V dropped 0 bases and J dropped 9 bases, with 6 bases sitting between them. Germline V lookup: CDR1 LGHNA, CDR2 YNFKEQ. CDR3 length: 13 amino acids.

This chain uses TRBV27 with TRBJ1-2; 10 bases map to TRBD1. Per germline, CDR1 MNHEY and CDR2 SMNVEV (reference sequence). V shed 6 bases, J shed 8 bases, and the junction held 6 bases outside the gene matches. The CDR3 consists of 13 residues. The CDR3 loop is CASRTGGAQGYTF. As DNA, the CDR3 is TGTGCCAGCAGGACAGGGGGCGCGCAGGGCTACACCTTC.

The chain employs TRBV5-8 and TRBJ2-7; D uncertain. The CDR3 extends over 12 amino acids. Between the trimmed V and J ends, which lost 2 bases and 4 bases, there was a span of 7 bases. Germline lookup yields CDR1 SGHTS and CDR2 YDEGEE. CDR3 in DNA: TGTGCCAGCAGCTTCGGGTCGTACGAGCAGTACTTC. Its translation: CASSFGSYEQYF.

Written as DNA, the CDR3 is TGTGCCAGCAGCTTGCGGTTAGCGGGGACACATGAAGGAGCCGGGGAGCTGTTTTTT. This sequence encodes CASSLRLAGTHEGAGELFF. This sequence joins TRBV5-6 and TRBJ2-2; 8 bases line up with TRBD2. CDR3 length equals 19 residues. Looked up from germline, CDR1 is SGHDT and CDR2 is YYEEEE. J was trimmed by 6 bases and V by 1 base; bases with no gene match: 17.

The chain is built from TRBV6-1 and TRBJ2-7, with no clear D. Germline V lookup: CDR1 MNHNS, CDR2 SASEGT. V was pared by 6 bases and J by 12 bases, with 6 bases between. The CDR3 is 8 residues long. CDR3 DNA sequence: TGTGCCAGCAGCCTTAGGTACTTC. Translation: CASSLRYF.

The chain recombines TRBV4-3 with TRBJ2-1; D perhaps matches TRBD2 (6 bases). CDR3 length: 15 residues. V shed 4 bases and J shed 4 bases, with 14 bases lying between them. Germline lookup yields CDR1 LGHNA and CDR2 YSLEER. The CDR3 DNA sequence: TGCGCCAGCAGCCCGGAAGGGACTCCTTACAATGAGCAGTTCTTC. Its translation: CASSPEGTPYNEQFF.

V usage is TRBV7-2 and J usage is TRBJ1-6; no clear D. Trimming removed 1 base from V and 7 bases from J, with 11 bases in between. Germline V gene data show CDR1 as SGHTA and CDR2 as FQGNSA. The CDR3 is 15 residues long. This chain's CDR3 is CASSLGTGMNSPLHF. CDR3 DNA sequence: TGTGCCAGCAGCTTAGGAACGGGAATGAATTCACCCCTCCACTTT.

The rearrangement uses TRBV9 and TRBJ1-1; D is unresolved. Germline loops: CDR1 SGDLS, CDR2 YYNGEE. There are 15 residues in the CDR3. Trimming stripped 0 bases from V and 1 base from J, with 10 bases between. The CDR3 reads CASSVVGPGNTEAFF. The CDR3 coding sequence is TGTGCCAGCAGCGTAGTCGGCCCGGGGAACACTGAAGCTTTCTTT.

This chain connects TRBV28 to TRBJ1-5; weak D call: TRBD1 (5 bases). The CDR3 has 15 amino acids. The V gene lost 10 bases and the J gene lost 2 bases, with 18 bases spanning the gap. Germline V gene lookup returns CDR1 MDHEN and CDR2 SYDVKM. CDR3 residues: CATLLRTGGNQPQHF. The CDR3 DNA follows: TGTGCCACCCTCCTCCGCACAGGCGGCAATCAGCCCCAGCATTTT.

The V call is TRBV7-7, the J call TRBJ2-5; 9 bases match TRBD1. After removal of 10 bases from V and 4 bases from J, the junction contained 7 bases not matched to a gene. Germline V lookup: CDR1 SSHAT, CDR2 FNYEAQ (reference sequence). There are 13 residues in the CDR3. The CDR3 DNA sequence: TGTGCCATTTCGGAGACAGGGGGAGAGACCCAGTACTTC. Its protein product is CAISETGGETQYF. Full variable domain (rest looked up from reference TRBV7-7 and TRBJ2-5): GAGVSQSPRYKVTKRGQDVTLRCDPISSHATLYWYQQALGQGPEFLTYFNYEAQPDKSGLPSDRFSAERPEGSISTLTIQRTEQRDSAMYRCAISETGGETQYFGPGTRLLVL.

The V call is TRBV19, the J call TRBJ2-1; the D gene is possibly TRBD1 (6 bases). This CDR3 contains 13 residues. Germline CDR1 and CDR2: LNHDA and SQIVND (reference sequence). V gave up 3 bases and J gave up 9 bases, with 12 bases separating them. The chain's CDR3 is CASSIRGSAEQFF. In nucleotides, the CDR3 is TGTGCCAGTAGTATTAGGGGGTCCGCTGAGCAGTTCTTC.

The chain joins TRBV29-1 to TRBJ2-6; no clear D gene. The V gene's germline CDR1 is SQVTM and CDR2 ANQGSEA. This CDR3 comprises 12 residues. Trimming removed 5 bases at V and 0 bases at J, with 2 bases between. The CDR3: CSVLSGANVLTF. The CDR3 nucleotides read TGCAGCGTTCTCTCTGGGGCCAACGTCCTGACTTTC.

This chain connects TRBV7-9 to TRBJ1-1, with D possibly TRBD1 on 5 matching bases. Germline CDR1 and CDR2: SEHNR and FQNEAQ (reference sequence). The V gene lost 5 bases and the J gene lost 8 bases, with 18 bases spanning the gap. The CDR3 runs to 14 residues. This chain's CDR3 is CASSPPTVWTEAFF. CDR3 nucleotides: TGTGCCAGCAGCCCTCCCACCGTCTGGACAGAAGCTTTCTTT.

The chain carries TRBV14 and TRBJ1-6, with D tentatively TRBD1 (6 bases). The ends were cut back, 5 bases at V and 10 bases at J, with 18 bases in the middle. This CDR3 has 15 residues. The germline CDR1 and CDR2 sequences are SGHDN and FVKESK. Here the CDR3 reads CASSYVGAPSSPLHF. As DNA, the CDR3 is TGTGCCAGCAGCTATGTGGGGGCGCCGTCCTCACCCCTCCACTTT.

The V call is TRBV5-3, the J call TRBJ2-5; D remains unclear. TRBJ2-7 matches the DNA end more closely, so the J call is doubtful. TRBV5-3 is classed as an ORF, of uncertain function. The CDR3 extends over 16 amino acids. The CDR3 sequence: CARSLRERVNSYEQYF. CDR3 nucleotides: TGTGCCAGAAGCCTCCGTGAAAGAGTGAACTCCTACGAGCAGTACTTC.

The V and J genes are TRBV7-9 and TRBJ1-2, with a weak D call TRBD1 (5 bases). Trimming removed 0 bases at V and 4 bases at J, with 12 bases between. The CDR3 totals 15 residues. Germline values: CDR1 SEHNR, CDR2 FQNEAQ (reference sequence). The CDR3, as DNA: TGTGCCAGCAGCTTAGCGGAGGGGCAGTTCTATGGCTACACCTTC. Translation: CASSLAEGQFYGYTF.

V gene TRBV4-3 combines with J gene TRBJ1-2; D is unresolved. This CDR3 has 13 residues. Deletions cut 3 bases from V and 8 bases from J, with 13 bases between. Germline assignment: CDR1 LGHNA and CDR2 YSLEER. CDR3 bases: TGCGCCAGCAGCCACGGCGGAGGTAACGGCTACACCTTC. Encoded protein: CASSHGGGNGYTF.

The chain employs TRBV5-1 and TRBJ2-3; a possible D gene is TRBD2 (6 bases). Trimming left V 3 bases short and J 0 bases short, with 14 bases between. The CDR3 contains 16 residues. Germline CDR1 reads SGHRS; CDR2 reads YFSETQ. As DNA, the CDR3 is TGCGCCAGCAGCTGGCTAGCGCCCTCTAGCACAGATACGCAGTATTTT. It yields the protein CASSWLAPSSTDTQYF.

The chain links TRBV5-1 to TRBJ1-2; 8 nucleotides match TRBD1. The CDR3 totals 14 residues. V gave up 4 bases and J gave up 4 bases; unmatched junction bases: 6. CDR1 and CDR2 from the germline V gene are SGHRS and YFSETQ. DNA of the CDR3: TGCGCCAGCAGCGTAGACAGGGGAGGCTATGGCTACACCTTC. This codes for CASSVDRGGYGYTF.

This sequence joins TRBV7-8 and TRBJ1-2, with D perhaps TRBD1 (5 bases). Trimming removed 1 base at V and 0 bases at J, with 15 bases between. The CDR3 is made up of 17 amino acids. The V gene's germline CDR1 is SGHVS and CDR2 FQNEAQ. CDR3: CASSLGVATDANYGYTF. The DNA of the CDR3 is TGTGCCAGCAGCTTAGGCGTCGCGACAGACGCTAACTATGGCTACACCTTC.

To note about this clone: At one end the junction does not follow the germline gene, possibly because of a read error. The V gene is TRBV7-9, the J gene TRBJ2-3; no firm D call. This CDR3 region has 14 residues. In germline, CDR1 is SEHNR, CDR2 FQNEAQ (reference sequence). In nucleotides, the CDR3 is TGTGCCAGCCGCTTGCCCCGGTACACAGATACGCAGTATTTT. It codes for CASRLPRYTDTQYF.

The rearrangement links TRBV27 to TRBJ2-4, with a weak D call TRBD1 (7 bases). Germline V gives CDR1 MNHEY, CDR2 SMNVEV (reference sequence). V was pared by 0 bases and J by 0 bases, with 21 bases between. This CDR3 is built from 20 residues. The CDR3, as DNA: TGTGCCAGCAGTTTATCCGGTCGCGGGACAGCCGGACCAGCCAAAAACATTCAGTACTTC. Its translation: CASSLSGRGTAGPAKNIQYF.

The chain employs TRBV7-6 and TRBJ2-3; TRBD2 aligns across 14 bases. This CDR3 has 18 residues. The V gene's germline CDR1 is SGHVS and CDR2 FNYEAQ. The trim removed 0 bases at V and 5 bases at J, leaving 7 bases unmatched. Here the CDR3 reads CASSLAAGLAGGGDTQYF. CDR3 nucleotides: TGTGCCAGCAGCTTAGCAGCCGGACTAGCGGGGGGAGGAGATACGCAGTATTTT.

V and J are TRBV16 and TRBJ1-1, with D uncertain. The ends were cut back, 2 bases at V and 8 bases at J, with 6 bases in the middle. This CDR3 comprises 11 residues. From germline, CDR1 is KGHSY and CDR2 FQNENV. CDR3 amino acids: CASSQRGEAFF. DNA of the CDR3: TGTGCCAGCAGCCAAAGAGGCGAAGCTTTCTTT.